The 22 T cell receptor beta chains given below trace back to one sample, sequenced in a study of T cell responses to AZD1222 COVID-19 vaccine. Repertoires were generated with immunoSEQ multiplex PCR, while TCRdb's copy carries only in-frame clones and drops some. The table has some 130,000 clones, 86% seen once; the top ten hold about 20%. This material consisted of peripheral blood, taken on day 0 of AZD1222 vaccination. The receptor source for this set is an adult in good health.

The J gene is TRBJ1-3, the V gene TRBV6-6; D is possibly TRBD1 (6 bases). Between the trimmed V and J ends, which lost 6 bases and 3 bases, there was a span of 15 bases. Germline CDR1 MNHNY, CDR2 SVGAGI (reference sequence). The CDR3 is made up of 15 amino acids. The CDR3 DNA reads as TGTGCCAGCAGAAACACAGGGAATAATGGAAACACCATATATTTT. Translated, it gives CASRNTGNNGNTIYF.

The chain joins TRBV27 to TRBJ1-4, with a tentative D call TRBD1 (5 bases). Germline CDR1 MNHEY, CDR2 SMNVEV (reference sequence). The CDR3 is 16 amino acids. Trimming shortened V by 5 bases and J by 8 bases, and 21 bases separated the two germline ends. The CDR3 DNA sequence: TGTGCCAGCAGTCACGGATTCAGGGCCCTGGGAGAAAAACTGTTTTTT. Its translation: CASSHGFRALGEKLFF. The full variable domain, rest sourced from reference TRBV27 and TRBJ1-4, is EAQVTQNPRYLITVTGKKLTVTCSQNMNHEYMSWYRQDPGLGLRQIYYSMNVEVTDKGDVPEGYKVSRKEKRNFPLILESPSPNQTSLYFCASSHGFRALGEKLFFGSGTQLSVL.

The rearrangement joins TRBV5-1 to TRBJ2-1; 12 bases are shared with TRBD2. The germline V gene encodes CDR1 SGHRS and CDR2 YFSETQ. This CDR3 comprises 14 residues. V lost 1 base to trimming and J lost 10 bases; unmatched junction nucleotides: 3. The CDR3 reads CASSLRLAGEEQFF. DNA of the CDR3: TGCGCCAGCAGCTTGCGACTAGCGGGGGAGGAGCAGTTCTTC.

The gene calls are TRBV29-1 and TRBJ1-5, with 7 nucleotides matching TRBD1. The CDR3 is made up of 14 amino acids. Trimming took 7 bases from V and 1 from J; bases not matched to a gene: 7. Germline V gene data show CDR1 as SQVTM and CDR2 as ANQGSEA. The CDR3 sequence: CSARTGGSNQPQHF. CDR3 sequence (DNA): TGCAGCGCTCGGACAGGCGGGAGCAATCAGCCCCAGCATTTT.

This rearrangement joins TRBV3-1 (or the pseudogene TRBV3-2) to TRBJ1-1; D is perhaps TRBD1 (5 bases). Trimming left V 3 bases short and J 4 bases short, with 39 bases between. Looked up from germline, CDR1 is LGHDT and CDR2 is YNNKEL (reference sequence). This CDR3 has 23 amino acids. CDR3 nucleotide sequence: TGTGCCAGCAGCCAGGGGCTGAAGGTGGCAGAACACCAAGCGGAACTTGGATCCACTGAAGCTTTCTTT. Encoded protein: CASSQGLKVAEHQAELGSTEAFF.

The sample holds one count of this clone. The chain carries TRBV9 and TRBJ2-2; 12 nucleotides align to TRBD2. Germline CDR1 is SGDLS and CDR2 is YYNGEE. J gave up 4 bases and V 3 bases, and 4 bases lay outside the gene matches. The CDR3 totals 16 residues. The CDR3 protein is CASSASGGAVTGELFF. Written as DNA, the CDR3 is TGTGCCAGCAGCGCTAGCGGGGGGGCTGTCACCGGGGAGCTGTTTTTT.

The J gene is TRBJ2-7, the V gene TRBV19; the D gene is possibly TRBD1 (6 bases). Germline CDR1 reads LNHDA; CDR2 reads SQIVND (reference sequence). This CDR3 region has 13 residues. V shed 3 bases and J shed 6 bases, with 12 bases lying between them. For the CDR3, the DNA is TGTGCCAGTAGTATCAACAGGGCAAGCGAGCAGTACTTC. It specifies CASSINRASEQYF.

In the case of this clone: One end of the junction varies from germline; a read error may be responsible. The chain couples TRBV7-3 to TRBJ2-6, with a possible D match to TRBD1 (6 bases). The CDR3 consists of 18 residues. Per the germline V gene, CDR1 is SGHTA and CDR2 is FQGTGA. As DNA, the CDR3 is TGTGCCAGCAGCATAACAGGGTCACCCAGCTCTGGGGCCAACGTCCTGACTTTC. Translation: CASSITGSPSSGANVLTF.

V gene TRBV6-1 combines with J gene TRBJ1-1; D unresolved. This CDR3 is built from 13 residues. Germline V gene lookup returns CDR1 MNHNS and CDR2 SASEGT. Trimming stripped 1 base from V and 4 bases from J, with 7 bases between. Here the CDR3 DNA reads TGTGCCAGCAGTGAAGAAGTTTTCACTGAAGCTTTCTTT. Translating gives CASSEEVFTEAFF.

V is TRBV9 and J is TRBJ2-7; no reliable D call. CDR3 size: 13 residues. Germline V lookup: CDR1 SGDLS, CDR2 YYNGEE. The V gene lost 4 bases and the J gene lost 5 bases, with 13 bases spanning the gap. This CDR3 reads CASSLYPGDEQYF. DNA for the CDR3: TGTGCCAGCAGCCTCTACCCAGGAGACGAGCAGTACTTC.

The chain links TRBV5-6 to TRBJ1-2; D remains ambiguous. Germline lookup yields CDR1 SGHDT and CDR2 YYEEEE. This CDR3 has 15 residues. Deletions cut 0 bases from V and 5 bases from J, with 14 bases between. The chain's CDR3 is CASSLDLSRFYGYTF. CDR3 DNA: TGTGCCAGCAGCTTGGACCTCTCCCGATTTTATGGCTACACCTTC.

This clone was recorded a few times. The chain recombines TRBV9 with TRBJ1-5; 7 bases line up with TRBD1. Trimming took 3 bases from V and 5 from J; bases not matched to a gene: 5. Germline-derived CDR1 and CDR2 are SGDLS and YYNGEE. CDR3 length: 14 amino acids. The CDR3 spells CASSGQGIHQPQHF. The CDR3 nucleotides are TGTGCCAGCAGCGGACAGGGCATCCATCAGCCCCAGCATTTT.

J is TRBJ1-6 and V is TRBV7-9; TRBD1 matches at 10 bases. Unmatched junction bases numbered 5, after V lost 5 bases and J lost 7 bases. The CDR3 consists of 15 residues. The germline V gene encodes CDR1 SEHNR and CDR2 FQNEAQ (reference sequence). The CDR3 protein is CASSPRTGGNSPLHF. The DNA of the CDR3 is TGTGCCAGCAGCCCCAGGACAGGGGGAAATTCACCCCTCCACTTT.

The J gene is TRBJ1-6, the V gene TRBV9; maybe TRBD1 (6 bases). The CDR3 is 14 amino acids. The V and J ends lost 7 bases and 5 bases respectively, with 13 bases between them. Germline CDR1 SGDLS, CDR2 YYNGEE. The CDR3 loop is CASRQTGDNSPLHF. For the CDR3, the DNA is TGTGCCAGCCGACAGACAGGAGATAATTCACCCCTCCACTTT.

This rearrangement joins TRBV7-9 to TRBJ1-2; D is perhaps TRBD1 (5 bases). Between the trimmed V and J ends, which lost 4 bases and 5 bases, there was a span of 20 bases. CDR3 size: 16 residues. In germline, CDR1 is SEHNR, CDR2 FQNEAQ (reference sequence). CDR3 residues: CASSSVGAGRGYGYTF. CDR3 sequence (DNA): TGTGCCAGCAGCTCAGTCGGCGCCGGTCGGGGGTATGGCTACACCTTC.

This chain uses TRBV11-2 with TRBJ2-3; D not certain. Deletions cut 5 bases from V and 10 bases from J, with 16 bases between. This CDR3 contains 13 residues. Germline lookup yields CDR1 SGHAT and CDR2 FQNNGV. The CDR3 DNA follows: TGTGCCAGCAGCCCCCTCGCGCTCTCGGCGCAGTATTTT. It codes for CASSPLALSAQYF.

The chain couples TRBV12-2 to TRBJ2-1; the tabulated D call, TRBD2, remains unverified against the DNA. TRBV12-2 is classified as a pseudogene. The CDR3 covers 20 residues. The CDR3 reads CASRLARVSGGNSSYNEQFF. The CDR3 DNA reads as TGTGCAAGTCGCTTAGCGCGGGTTAGCGGGGGGAACAGCTCCTACAATGAGCAGTTCTTC.

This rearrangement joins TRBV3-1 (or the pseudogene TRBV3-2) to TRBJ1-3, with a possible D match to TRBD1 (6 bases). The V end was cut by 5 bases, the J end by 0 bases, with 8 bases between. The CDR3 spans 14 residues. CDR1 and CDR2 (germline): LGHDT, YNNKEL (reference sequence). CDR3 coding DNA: TGTGCCAGCAGCAAACAGGGCTCTGGAAACACCATATATTTT. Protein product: CASSKQGSGNTIYF.

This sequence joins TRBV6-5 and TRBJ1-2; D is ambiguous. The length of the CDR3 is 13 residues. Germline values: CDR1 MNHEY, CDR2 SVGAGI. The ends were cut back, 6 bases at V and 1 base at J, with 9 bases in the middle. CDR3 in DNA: TGTGCCAGCAGGCCGACGGTTAACTATGGCTACACCTTC. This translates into CASRPTVNYGYTF.

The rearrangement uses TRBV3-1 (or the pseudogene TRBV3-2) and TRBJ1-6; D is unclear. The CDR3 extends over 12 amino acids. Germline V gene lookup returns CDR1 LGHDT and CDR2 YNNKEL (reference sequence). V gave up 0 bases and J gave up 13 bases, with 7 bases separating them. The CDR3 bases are TGTGCCAGCAGCCAAGAAGCTCATCCCCTCCACTTT. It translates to CASSQEAHPLHF.

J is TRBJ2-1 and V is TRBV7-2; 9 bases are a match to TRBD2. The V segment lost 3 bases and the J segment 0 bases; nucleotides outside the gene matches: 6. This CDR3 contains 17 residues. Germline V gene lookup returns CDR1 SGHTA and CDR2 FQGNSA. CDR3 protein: CASSFLLAGNSYNEQFF. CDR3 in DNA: TGTGCCAGCAGCTTCCTTCTAGCGGGGAACTCCTACAATGAGCAGTTCTTC.

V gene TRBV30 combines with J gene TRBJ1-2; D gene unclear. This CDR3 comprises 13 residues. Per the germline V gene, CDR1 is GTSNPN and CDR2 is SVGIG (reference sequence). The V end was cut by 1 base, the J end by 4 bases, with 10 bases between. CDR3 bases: TGTGCCTGGAGTGCGGCGGGGATCTATGGCTACACCTTC. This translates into CAWSAAGIYGYTF.